These T cell receptor beta chains were read from a single sample in a study of blood T cell repertoires in COVID-19. Data came from immunoSEQ multiplex PCR; TCRdb stores just in-frame clones and leaves some out. Of under 150,000 clones detected, almost 70% appear once; the ten largest clones hold approximately 2.1%. Specimen: peripheral blood. These receptors all stem from a woman in her 70s with acute or convalescent COVID-19. Each CDR3 is given with its conserved first and last residue. The D gene is left open where the match is weak. For some rows the clone size is stated as once, few or many, or as a class when expanded; others skip it.

j_call v_call d_call clone_size cdr3_aa cdr3_nt
TRBJ2-1 TRBV25-1 - - CASRGPGIRDEQFF TGTGCCAGCAGAGGCCCAGGGATTAGGGATGAGCAGTTCTTC
TRBJ2-1 TRBV4-1 TRBD2 - CASSPSGLAGGGEQFF TGCGCCAGCAGCCCCTCCGGGCTAGCGGGAGGGGGTGAGCAGTTCTTC
TRBJ2-3 TRBV2 TRBD2 - CASSALHSGGVGTDTQYF TGTGCCAGCAGTGCCCTCCATAGCGGGGGGGTCGGCACAGATACGCAGTATTTT
TRBJ2-1 TRBV7-9 - - CASSFSGNEQFF TGTGCCAGCAGCTTCTCCGGCAATGAGCAGTTCTTC
TRBJ2-5 TRBV10-3 TRBD1 - CAIRDRGGETQYF TGTGCCATCCGCGACAGGGGTGGAGAGACCCAGTACTTC
TRBJ2-3 TRBV7-2 TRBD2 - CASSLDLAGTDTQYF TGTGCCAGCAGCTTAGACCTAGCGGGAACAGATACGCAGTATTTT
TRBJ1-5 TRBV6-6 - - CASSPGEGSLKPQHF TGTGCCAGCAGCCCGGGGGAGGGCAGTTTGAAGCCCCAGCATTTT
TRBJ2-1 TRBV6-5 TRBD1 - CASSRSGGGEQFF TGTGCCAGCAGCCGTTCAGGGGGCGGTGAGCAGTTCTTC
TRBJ2-1 TRBV6-6 - - CASSHEGDRFF TGTGCCAGCAGTCATGAGGGGGATAGGTTCTTC
TRBJ2-7 TRBV11-2 - - CASSPGQHPYEQYF TGTGCCAGCAGCCCAGGACAGCACCCCTACGAGCAGTACTTC
TRBJ1-2 TRBV29-1 TRBD1 - CSVETGEYGYTF TGCAGCGTGGAGACAGGGGAATATGGCTACACCTTC
TRBJ2-4 TRBV7-9 - - CASSRGSIAKNIQYF TGTGCCAGCAGCCGTGGTTCTATAGCCAAAAACATTCAGTACTTC
TRBJ2-1 TRBV5-6 - - CASSLGITTYNEQFF TGTGCCAGCAGCTTGGGAATTACTACCTACAATGAGCAGTTCTTC
TRBJ1-3 TRBV19 - - CASSISSGNTIYF TGTGCCAGTAGTATCAGCTCTGGAAACACCATATATTTT
TRBJ1-2 TRBV19 TRBD1 - CASIGGDRDSGYTF TGTGCCTCGATCGGTGGGGACAGGGACTCTGGCTACACCTTC
TRBJ1-4 TRBV6-5 - few CASSLGFGGEKLFF TGTGCCAGCAGCCTTGGTTTCGGGGGGGAAAAACTGTTTTTT
TRBJ2-3 TRBV5-1 TRBD1 - CASTQGAATDTQYF TGCGCCAGCACCCAGGGGGCCGCCACAGATACGCAGTATTTT
TRBJ2-1 TRBV5-1 TRBD2 few CASSRTSGGGVNEQFF TGCGCCAGCAGCCGCACTAGCGGCGGAGGGGTAAATGAGCAGTTCTTC
TRBJ2-6 TRBV5-1 - - CASSLQPLPSGANVLTF TGCGCCAGCAGCCTCCAACCCCTACCCTCTGGGGCCAACGTCCTGACTTTC
TRBJ2-7 TRBV29-1 TRBD1 - CSVEERGGDYEQYF TGCAGCGTTGAAGAAAGAGGGGGCGACTACGAGCAGTACTTC
TRBJ2-5 TRBV19 - once CASSIDYGEETQYF TGTGCCAGTAGTATAGATTACGGGGAAGAGACCCAGTACTTC
TRBJ2-7 TRBV5-4 TRBD1 - CASSPEPGQGGEQYF TGTGCCAGCAGCCCCGAACCGGGACAGGGCGGCGAGCAGTACTTC
TRBJ1-1 TRBV11-3 TRBD1 - CASSGTGDTEAFF TGTGCCAGTTCCGGGACAGGGGACACTGAAGCTTTCTTT
TRBJ1-1 TRBV6-5 TRBD1 - CASSYSGTGRTEAFF TGTGCCAGCAGTTACTCCGGGACAGGGAGGACTGAAGCTTTCTTT
TRBJ1-2 TRBV20-1 TRBD1 few CSASSRQGVGYTF TGCAGTGCTAGTAGCCGGCAGGGGGTTGGCTACACCTTC
TRBJ2-3 TRBV6-6 TRBD2 - CASSRPGGRADTQYF TGTGCCAGCAGCCGCCCTGGCGGGAGGGCAGATACGCAGTATTTT
TRBJ2-3 TRBV5-4 - - CASTIGQGTDTQYF TGTGCCAGCACCATTGGGCAAGGCACAGATACGCAGTATTTT
TRBJ2-2 TRBV23-1 - - CASSHENRTTYTGELFF TGCGCCAGCAGTCATGAGAACAGGACCACATATACCGGGGAGCTGTTTTTT
TRBJ2-1 TRBV28 TRBD1 once CASSPGTGGTHEQFF TGTGCCAGCAGCCCGGGGACAGGGGGGACTCATGAGCAGTTCTTC
TRBJ1-2 TRBV4-1 - - CASSQDGGSYGYTF TGCGCCAGCAGCCAAGATGGGGGGAGCTATGGCTACACCTTC
TRBJ2-7 TRBV5-6 TRBD1 - CASSLDFRTGNDEQYF TGTGCCAGCAGCTTGGATTTTCGGACAGGGAACGACGAGCAGTACTTC
TRBJ2-1 TRBV2 TRBD2 few CASSEGLAGNEQFF TGTGCCAGCAGTGAAGGACTAGCGGGTAATGAGCAGTTCTTC
TRBJ1-1 TRBV18 - - CASSPLPGAQNTEAFF TGTGCCAGCTCACCACTCCCAGGGGCCCAGAACACTGAAGCTTTCTTT
TRBJ1-3 TRBV9 - few CASSADPDRPRGNTIYF TGTGCCAGCAGCGCCGACCCCGACAGGCCCCGAGGGAACACCATATATTTT
TRBJ2-6 TRBV5-4 TRBD2 - CASSLAPAGGVAGANVLTF TGTGCCAGCAGCTTGGCTCCAGCGGGAGGTGTTGCCGGGGCCAACGTCCTGACTTTC
TRBJ1-2 TRBV28 - once CASSLSAGRRGYTF TGTGCCAGCAGTTTATCGGCCGGCCGGAGGGGCTACACCTTC
TRBJ2-2 TRBV19 TRBD1 few CASSRETGATGELFF TGTGCCAGTAGTCGGGAGACAGGGGCGACCGGGGAGCTGTTTTTT
TRBJ2-1 TRBV12-3/TRBV12-4 - once CASSLYPSNEQFF TGTGCCAGCAGTTTATACCCTAGCAATGAGCAGTTCTTC
TRBJ2-1 TRBV7-2 TRBD1 - CASSPRTGEYEQFF TGTGCCAGCAGCCCTAGGACAGGGGAGTATGAGCAGTTCTTC
TRBJ2-7 TRBV28 - - CASNARGGGAYEQYF TGTGCCAGCAACGCAAGGGGCGGAGGGGCCTACGAGCAGTACTTC
TRBJ2-7 TRBV15 TRBD1 - CATSRDLGHRGRFF TGTGCCACCAGCAGAGATCTCGGTCACAGGGGTCGGTTCTTC
TRBJ2-3 TRBV29-1 TRBD1 few CSVLRQGAVTQYF TGCAGCGTTCTGCGACAGGGGGCTGTTACGCAGTATTTT
TRBJ2-7 TRBV3-1/TRBV3-2 TRBD1 - CASSHGTGLVEQYF TGTGCCAGCAGCCACGGGACAGGGTTAGTCGAGCAGTACTTC
TRBJ2-3 TRBV19 TRBD2 - CASSMGLAGTDTQYF TGTGCCAGTAGTATGGGACTAGCGGGCACAGATACGCAGTATTTT
TRBJ2-7 TRBV19 - few CASTPPGHPYEQYF TGTGCCAGTACCCCCCCGGGACATCCCTACGAGCAGTACTTC
TRBJ2-2 TRBV3-1/TRBV3-2 - - CASSQEYRGRDKTGELFF TGTGCCAGCAGCCAAGAATATCGGGGAAGGGATAAGACCGGGGAGCTGTTTTTT